This record covers a single T cell receptor (beta chain). As yet, its antigen is unknown. Clones were read by immunoSEQ multiplex PCR, and TCRdb kept only the in-frame ones, dropping some. Here the sample spans around 300,000 clones, 85% to 90% being singletons. Treatment noted: 19 received Ad26.COV2.S at low or high dose, single or two shots; about 5 received placebo; per-sample allocation not given. Day 63 following the first vaccine or placebo injection was when the samples were taken. An Ad26 vector that expressed Wuhan-strain SARS-CoV-2 spike constituted the vaccine. The sample belongs to a study of Ad26.COV2.S vaccination and SARS-CoV-2 variants. Background on the study: Dosing was one shot or two shots 56 days apart.

Regarding the study as a whole: Researchers reported similar non-spike TCR breadth in vaccine and placebo recipients.

CDR3 length equals 17 residues. V was pared by 5 bases and J by 1 base, with 10 bases of the junction left unmatched. V and J are TRBV6-7 and TRBJ1-5, with 8 bases fitting TRBD1. TRBV6-7 is an ORF, with its function uncertain. This TCR came from a person between 18 and 60 years old who received the Ad26.COV2.S COVID-19 vaccine or a placebo. Here the sequenced sample was peripheral blood, taken in a trial of Ad26.COV2.S vaccine versus placebo. CDR3 in DNA: TGTGCCAGCAGTCCAAACGAACAGGGGGTCAGCAATCAGCCCCAGCATTTT. The encoded protein is CASSPNEQGVSNQPQHF.